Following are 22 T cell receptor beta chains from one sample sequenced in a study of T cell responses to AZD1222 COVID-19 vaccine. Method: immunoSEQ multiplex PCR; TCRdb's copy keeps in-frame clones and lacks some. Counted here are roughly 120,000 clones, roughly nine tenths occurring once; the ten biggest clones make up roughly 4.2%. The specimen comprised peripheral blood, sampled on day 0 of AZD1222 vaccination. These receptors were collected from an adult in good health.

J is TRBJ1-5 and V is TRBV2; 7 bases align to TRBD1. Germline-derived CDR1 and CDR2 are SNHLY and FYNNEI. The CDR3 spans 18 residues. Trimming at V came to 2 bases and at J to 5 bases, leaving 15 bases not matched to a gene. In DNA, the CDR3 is TGTGCCAGCAGTGAATTTCTTATGGCGCAGGGGGTCGATCAGCCCCAGCATTTT. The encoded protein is CASSEFLMAQGVDQPQHF.

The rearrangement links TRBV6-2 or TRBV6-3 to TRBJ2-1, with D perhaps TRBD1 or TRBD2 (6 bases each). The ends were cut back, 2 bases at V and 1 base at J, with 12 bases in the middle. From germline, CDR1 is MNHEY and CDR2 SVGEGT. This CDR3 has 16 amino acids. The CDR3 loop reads CASSYGGQGSYNEQFF. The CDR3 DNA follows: TGTGCCAGCAGTTACGGGGGGCAGGGATCCTACAATGAGCAGTTCTTC.

The DNA of the CDR3 is TGTGCCACCAGTGACCGTATAGGGGGCTACACCTTC. Its translation: CATSDRIGGYTF. The chain recombines TRBV24-1 with TRBJ1-2; D gene unclear. V was cut by 4 bases and J by 8 bases, with 10 bases left in between. The CDR3 is made up of 12 amino acids. Germline V lookup: CDR1 KGHDR, CDR2 SFDVKD.

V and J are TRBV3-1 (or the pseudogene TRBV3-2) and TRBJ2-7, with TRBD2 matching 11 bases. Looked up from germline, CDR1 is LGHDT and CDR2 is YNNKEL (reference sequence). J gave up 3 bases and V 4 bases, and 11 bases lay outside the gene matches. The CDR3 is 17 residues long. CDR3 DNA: TGTGCCAGCAGCCGAGTAGCGGGAGGGATAAGGGGCTACGAGCAGTACTTC. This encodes CASSRVAGGIRGYEQYF.

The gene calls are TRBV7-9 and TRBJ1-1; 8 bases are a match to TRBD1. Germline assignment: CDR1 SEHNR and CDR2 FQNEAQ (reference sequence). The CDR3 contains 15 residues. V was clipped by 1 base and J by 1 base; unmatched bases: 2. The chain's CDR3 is CASSLVGTGNTEAFF. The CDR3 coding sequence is TGTGCCAGCAGCTTAGTTGGGACAGGGAACACTGAAGCTTTCTTT.

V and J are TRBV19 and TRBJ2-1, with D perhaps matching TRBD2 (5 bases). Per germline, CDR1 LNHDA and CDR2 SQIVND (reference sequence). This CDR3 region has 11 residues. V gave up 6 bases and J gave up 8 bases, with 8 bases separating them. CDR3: CASRVAHEQFF. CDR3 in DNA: TGTGCCAGTAGAGTAGCGCATGAGCAGTTCTTC.

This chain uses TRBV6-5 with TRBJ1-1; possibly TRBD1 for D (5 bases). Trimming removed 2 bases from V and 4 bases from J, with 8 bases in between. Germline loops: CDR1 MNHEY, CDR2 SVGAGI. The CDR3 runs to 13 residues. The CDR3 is CASSYLGGTEAFF. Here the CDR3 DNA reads TGTGCCAGCAGTTACCTGGGGGGCACTGAAGCTTTCTTT.

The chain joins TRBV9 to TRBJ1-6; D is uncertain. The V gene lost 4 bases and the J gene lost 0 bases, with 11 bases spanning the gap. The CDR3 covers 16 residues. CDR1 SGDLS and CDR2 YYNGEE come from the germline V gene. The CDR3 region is CASSPLRSSYNSPLHF. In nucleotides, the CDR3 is TGTGCCAGCAGCCCCTTACGGAGCTCCTATAATTCACCCCTCCACTTT.

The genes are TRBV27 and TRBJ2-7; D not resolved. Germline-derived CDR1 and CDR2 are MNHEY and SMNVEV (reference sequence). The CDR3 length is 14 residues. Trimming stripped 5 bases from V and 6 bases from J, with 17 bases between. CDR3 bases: TGTGCCAGCAGTGCAGCCGTCGGCTCGGGCGAGCAGTACTTC. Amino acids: CASSAAVGSGEQYF.

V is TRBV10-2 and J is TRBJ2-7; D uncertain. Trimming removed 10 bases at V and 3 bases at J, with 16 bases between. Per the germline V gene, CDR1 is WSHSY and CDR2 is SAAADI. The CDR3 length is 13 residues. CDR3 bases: TGCGCCACCCTTTCGGGCGTAAACTACGAGCAGTACTTC. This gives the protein CATLSGVNYEQYF.

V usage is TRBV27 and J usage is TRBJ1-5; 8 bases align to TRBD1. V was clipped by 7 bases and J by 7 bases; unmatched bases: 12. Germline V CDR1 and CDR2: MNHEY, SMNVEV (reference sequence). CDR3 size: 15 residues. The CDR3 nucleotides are TGTGCCAGCAACCCCCTGGACAGGGCAGGCCAGCCCCAGCATTTT. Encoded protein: CASNPLDRAGQPQHF.

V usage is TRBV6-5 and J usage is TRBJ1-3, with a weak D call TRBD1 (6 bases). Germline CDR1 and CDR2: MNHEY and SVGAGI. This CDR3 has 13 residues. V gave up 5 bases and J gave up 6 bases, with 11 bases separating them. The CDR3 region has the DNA TGTGCCAGCAGTACAGGGTACACAAACACCATATATTTT. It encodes CASSTGYTNTIYF.

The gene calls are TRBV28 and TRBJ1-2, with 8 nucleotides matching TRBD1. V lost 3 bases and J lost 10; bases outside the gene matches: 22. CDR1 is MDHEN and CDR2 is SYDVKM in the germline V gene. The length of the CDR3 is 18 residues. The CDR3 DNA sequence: TGTGCCAGCAGTTTCTCCGGGGACAGGAAGTTTGCGAAAGATGACTACACCTTC. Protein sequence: CASSFSGDRKFAKDDYTF.

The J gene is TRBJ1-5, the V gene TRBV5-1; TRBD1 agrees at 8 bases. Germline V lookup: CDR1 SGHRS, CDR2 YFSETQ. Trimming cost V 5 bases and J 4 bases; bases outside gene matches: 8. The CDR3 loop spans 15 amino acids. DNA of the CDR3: TGCGCCAGCAGATCAGGACAGGGACTGAATCAGCCCCAGCATTTT. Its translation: CASRSGQGLNQPQHF.

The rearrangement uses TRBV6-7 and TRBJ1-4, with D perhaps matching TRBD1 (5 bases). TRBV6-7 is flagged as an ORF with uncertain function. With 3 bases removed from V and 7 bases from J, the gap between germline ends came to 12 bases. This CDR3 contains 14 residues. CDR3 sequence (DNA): TGTGCCAGCAGTTATGGGGCGTCCATTGAAAAACTGTTTTTT. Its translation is CASSYGASIEKLFF.

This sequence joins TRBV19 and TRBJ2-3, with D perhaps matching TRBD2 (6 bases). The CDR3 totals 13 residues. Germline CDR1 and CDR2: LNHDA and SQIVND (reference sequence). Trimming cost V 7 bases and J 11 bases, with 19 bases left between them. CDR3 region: CASTPAGGNKQYF. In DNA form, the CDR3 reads TGTGCCAGTACCCCTGCCGGAGGGAATAAGCAGTATTTT. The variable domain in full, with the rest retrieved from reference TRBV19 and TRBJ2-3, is DGGITQSPKYLFRKEGQNVTLSCEQNLNHDAMYWYRQDPGQGLRLIYYSQIVNDFQKGDIAEGYSVSREKKESFPLTVTSAQKNPTAFYLCASTPAGGNKQYFGPGTRLTVL.

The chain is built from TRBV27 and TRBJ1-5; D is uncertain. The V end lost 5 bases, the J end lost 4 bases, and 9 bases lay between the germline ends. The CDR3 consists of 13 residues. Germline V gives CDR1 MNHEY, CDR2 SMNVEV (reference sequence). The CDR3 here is CASSVGRNQPQHF. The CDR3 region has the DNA TGTGCCAGCAGTGTAGGGAGGAATCAGCCCCAGCATTTT.

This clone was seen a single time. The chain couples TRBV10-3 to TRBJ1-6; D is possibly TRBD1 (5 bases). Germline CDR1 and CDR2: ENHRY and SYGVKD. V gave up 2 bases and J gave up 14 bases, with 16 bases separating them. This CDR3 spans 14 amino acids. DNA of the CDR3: TGTGCCATCAGTGAGACAGGAAAATCTTTCACCCTCCACTTT. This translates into CAISETGKSFTLHF.

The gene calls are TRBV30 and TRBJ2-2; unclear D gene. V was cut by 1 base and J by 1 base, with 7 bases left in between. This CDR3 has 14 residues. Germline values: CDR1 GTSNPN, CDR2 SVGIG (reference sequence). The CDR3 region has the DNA TGTGCCTGGAGTGAAACCCGGAACACCGGGGAGCTGTTTTTT. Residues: CAWSETRNTGELFF.

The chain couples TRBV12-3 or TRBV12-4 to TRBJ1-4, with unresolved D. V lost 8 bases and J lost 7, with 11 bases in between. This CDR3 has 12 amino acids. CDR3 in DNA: TGTGCCAGCGGAGAAAGGGTTGAAAAACTGTTTTTT. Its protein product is CASGERVEKLFF.

DNA of the CDR3: TGCGCCAGCACCCAAGGGGGGGGGCCTTACAATGAGCAGTTCTTC. It codes for CASTQGGGPYNEQFF. The V and J genes are TRBV5-1 and TRBJ2-1; TRBD2 might be the D (7 bases). The CDR3 is 15 amino acids. Deletions cut 6 bases from V and 4 bases from J, with 17 bases between. Germline V gene data show CDR1 as SGHRS and CDR2 as YFSETQ.

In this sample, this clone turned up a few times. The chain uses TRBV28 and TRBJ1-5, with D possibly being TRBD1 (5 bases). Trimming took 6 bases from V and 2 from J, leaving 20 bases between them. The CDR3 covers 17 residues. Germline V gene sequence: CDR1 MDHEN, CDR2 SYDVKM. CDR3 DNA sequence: TGTGCCAGCAGCCCCCATGGATGGGGGAGCGGCAATCAGCCCCAGCATTTT. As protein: CASSPHGWGSGNQPQHF. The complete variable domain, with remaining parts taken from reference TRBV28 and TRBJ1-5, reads DVKVTQSSRYLVKRTGEKVFLECVQDMDHENMFWYRQDPGLGLRLIYFSYDVKMKEKGDIPEGYSVSREKKERFSLILESASTNQTSMYLCASSPHGWGSGNQPQHFGDGTRLSIL.